Each of the 8 T cell receptor beta chains below was sequenced from the same sample in a study of identical twins. TCRdb used MiXCR to reprocess the 5' RACE reads, holding one entry per CDR3 protein. The table lists 1.5 million to 2 million distinct CDR3 sequences, under 35% of them singletons. The specimen was cord blood. The source is a newborn girl in good health.

The V call is TRBV5-4, the J call TRBJ2-4; 9 nucleotides agree with TRBD2. Unmatched junction bases numbered 15, after V lost 4 bases and J lost 13 bases. CDR1 and CDR2 (germline): SGHNT, YYREEE (reference sequence). This CDR3 has 15 amino acids. Here the CDR3 DNA reads TGTGCCAGCAGCGTGACTAGCGGATACGCTCATGAGCAGTACTTC. It specifies CASSVTSGYAHEQYF.

The table lists this clonotype with a few counts. The V and J genes are TRBV3-1 and TRBJ2-1, with TRBD2 as a possible D gene (6 bases). CDR3 size: 13 residues. V was cut by 4 bases and J by 9 bases, with 13 bases left in between. Germline CDR1 and CDR2: LGHDT and YNNKEL (reference sequence). DNA of the CDR3: TGTGCCAGCAGCCTACTAGCCGCGGTTGAGCAGTTCTTC. Its translation: CASSLLAAVEQFF.

This clonotype was seen at least ten times. V and J are TRBV10-3 and TRBJ2-1; no clear D gene. The CDR3 runs to 13 residues. Trimming removed 0 bases at V and 9 bases at J, with 9 bases between. CDR1 and CDR2 from the germline V gene are ENHRY and SYGVKD. The CDR3 bases are TGTGCCATCAGTGAGTCCCATGTAATTGAGCAGTTCTTC. Encoded protein: CAISESHVIEQFF.

This clonotype was counted ten times or more. V gene TRBV10-3 combines with J gene TRBJ2-3, with D unresolved. With 2 bases removed from V and 4 bases from J, the gap between germline ends came to 7 bases. CDR3 size: 13 residues. Looked up from germline, CDR1 is ENHRY and CDR2 is SYGVKD. The CDR3 loop reads CAISEGEADTQYF. The CDR3 nucleotides are TGTGCCATCAGTGAGGGAGAAGCAGATACGCAGTATTTT.

V is TRBV12-3 or TRBV12-4 and J is TRBJ1-1, with 8 bases aligning to TRBD1. There are 13 residues in the CDR3. V shed 4 bases, J shed 4 bases, and the junction held 2 bases outside the gene matches. The CDR3 reads CASSSGGITEAFF. Here the CDR3 DNA reads TGTGCCAGCAGTTCAGGGGGCATCACTGAAGCTTTCTTT.

A few counts support this clonotype. A read error may produce the germline difference seen at one junction end. The chain combines TRBV6-5 with TRBJ1-6; 7 nucleotides match TRBD1. The germline gives CDR1 MNHEY, CDR2 SVGAGI. The CDR3 length is 14 residues. CDR3 amino acids: CASTLDRVNSPPHF. The DNA for the CDR3 is TGTGCCAGCACCCTCGACAGGGTGAATTCACCCCCCCACTTT.

A few counts support this clonotype. The junction departs from germline at one end; a sequencing error may be responsible. This chain joins TRBV5-1 and TRBJ1-4, with D perhaps TRBD1 (5 bases). The CDR3 consists of 14 residues. CDR1 and CDR2 from the germline V gene are SGHRS and YFSETQ. The CDR3 nucleotides read TGCGCTAGCAGCTTGGCCGGGACGTGGGAAAAACTGTTTTTT. Protein: CASSLAGTWEKLFF.

The chain uses TRBV28 and TRBJ2-7; D gene unclear. V was clipped by 8 bases and J by 1 base, with 15 bases between them. From germline, CDR1 is MDHEN and CDR2 SYDVKM. The CDR3 extends over 14 amino acids. The CDR3 DNA reads TGTGCCAGCGAGACTCGCCTGGGATCCTACGAGCAGTACTTC. Protein product: CASETRLGSYEQYF.